This T cell receptor beta chain derives from a study of spatial heterogeneity in lung cancer. At the level of the study: Detected sequences consistently included more beta-chain ones than alpha-chain ones. Whole-study findings and limits: Intratumoral expanded alpha and beta TCR counts were found to track tumor mutation counts.

Turning to this clonotype: What it binds is not known. As an off-target read in a library built for alpha chains, this beta chain has a frequency of little significance.

One entry per CDR3 protein, called by TCRdb with MiXCR from the 5' RACE reads. This sample has around 13,000 distinct CDR3 sequences, with 5.1% found just once. The time point denotes: sample taken at primary tumor resection. Donation came from around 72 patients with untreated early-stage non-small cell lung cancer. Whole RNA obtained from tumor, nontumor lung or frozen PBMC underwent sequencing without sorting. This sample comprised lung tumor tissue, obtained at surgery. This clonotype originated in a male donor with early-stage non-small cell lung cancer.

The CDR3 here is CASSYDWCASSYDWTGITGELFF. Here the CDR3 DNA reads TGTGCCAGTAGCTACGACTGGTGTGCCAGTAGCTACGACTGGACAGGCATCACCGGGGAGCTGTTTTTT. This rearrangement joins TRBV19 to TRBJ2-2, with 7 bases lining up with TRBD1. Per the germline V gene, CDR1 is LNHDA and CDR2 is SQIVND (reference sequence). V was pared by 6 bases and J by 4 bases, with 32 bases of the junction left unmatched. CDR3 length: 23 residues.